This TCR beta chain was sequenced for a study of T cells expressing NK-cell markers. Reanalyzing the 5' RACE reads, TCRdb keeps one entry per CDR3 protein, without DNA. This repertoire comprises roughly 150,000 distinct CDR3 sequences; its ten largest clones make up about 19%. CDR3 length: 16 amino acids. The V and J genes are TRBV21-1 and TRBJ1-5; TCRdb outputs TRBD1, but without DNA this stays unchecked. TRBV21-1 is flagged as a pseudogene. The clonotype originates from a man aged 18-69 years in good health. Source material: blood T cells: a sorted CD56 or NKG2C T cell subset, CD4+ or CD8+ T cells, or bulk PBMC T cells (not recorded which). CDR3: CASSPPGQGSSQPQHF.